The 31 T cell receptor beta chains reported below all come from one sample, sequenced in a study of T cells in Graves' hyperthyroidism and ophthalmopathy. There were TCR beta CDR3 regions amplified from RNA transcripts. RT-PCR in the first round (using the HTBI primer set) targeted the TCR CDR3. One entry per CDR3 protein results from TCRdb running MiXCR on the multiplex PCR reads. The table has around 300,000 distinct CDR3 sequences, around 14% seen once; the top ten hold about 26%. Sequenced sample: blood. These receptors were taken from a woman in her 30s with Graves' hyperthyroidism.

This clonotype was recorded many times. The rearrangement links TRBV5-1 to TRBJ2-2; 9 bases are shared with TRBD2. The CDR3 spans 16 residues. J gave up 4 bases and V 2 bases, and 6 bases lay outside the gene matches. Germline V gives CDR1 SGHRS, CDR2 YFSETQ. The CDR3 loop reads CASSFLTSGPTGELFF. The CDR3 DNA follows: TGCGCCAGCAGCTTTCTAACTAGCGGGCCCACCGGGGAGCTGTTTTTT.

This clonotype has ten or more counts. The DNA for the CDR3 is TGTGCCACCAGCAGAGGAGGACAGGGGGCGTTGGATGAGCAGTTCTTC. It encodes CATSRGGQGALDEQFF. The gene calls are TRBV15 and TRBJ2-1; TRBD1 agrees at 11 bases. Germline V CDR1 and CDR2: LNHNV, YYDKDF (reference sequence). The CDR3 contains 16 residues. With 1 base clipped from V and 8 bases from J, the junction kept 7 bases outside the gene matches.

This clonotype was counted a few times. The gene calls are TRBV12-3 or TRBV12-4 and TRBJ2-2, with 7 bases fitting TRBD1. J was trimmed by 8 bases and V by 5 bases; bases with no gene match: 8. The CDR3 extends over 14 amino acids. The CDR3 DNA is TGTGCCAGCAGTCCCAGACAGGGTTGGGGGGAGCTGTTTTTT. It is translated as CASSPRQGWGELFF.

J is TRBJ1-2 and V is TRBV7-2; D unclear. The CDR3 totals 14 residues. With 5 bases removed from V and 3 bases from J, the gap between germline ends came to 13 bases. Per the germline V gene, CDR1 is SGHTA and CDR2 is FQGNSA. The CDR3 DNA follows: TGTGCCAGCAGCAAGGGCCTTGATTACTATGGCTACACCTTC. Protein sequence: CASSKGLDYYGYTF.

This clonotype was counted at least ten times. The chain links TRBV6-1 to TRBJ2-7, with D perhaps TRBD1 or TRBD2 (5 bases each). CDR1 and CDR2 (germline): MNHNS, SASEGT. V was pared by 7 bases and J by 5 bases, with 15 bases between. CDR3 length: 13 amino acids. CDR3 protein: CASTKTWGNEQYF. CDR3 bases: TGTGCCAGCACCAAAACCTGGGGGAACGAGCAGTACTTC.

This clonotype was seen only a few times. The chain employs TRBV6-2 or TRBV6-3 and TRBJ2-1; TRBD2 aligns across 8 bases. With 2 bases clipped from V and 6 bases from J, the junction kept 6 bases outside the gene matches. Germline-derived CDR1 and CDR2 are MNHEY and SVGEGT. The CDR3 sequence is 15 residues long. The CDR3 loop reads CASSYDLAGPNEQFF. Here the CDR3 DNA reads TGTGCCAGCAGTTACGACCTAGCGGGCCCCAATGAGCAGTTCTTC.

The table lists this clonotype with many counts. The chain recombines TRBV30 with TRBJ1-2; D unresolved. The CDR3 is 10 amino acids. Germline V gives CDR1 GTSNPN, CDR2 SVGIG (reference sequence). The V and J ends lost 8 bases and 8 bases respectively, with 12 bases between them. This CDR3 is CATRTDGYTF. CDR3 nucleotides: TGTGCCACCCGGACGGACGGCTACACCTTC.

The V and J genes are TRBV3-1 and TRBJ2-7, with 9 bases that match TRBD1. The CDR3 sequence is 14 residues long. J was trimmed by 2 bases and V by 4 bases; bases with no gene match: 3. Germline-derived CDR1 and CDR2 are LGHDT and YNNKEL (reference sequence). The CDR3 sequence is CASSRRTGAYEQYF. For the CDR3, the DNA is TGTGCCAGCAGCCGGAGGACAGGGGCCTACGAGCAGTACTTC.

This clonotype has ten or more counts. The rearrangement joins TRBV20-1 to TRBJ1-1; TRBD1 agrees at 10 bases. The CDR3 totals 12 residues. CDR1 is DFQATT, CDR2 SNEGSKA, per germline (reference sequence). CDR3 amino acids: CSAGQGTTEAFF. As DNA, the CDR3 is TGCAGCGCGGGACAGGGGACCACTGAAGCTTTCTTT.

The table lists this clonotype with a few counts. The V and J genes are TRBV20-1 and TRBJ1-2; D unclear. Germline V gene data show CDR1 as DFQATT and CDR2 as SNEGSKA (reference sequence). The CDR3 totals 12 residues. V lost 3 bases, J lost 2 bases, and 7 bases lay in between. The CDR3 region is CSASRGNYGYTF. The CDR3 DNA follows: TGCAGTGCTAGTCGTGGGAACTATGGCTACACCTTC.

V is TRBV6-1 and J is TRBJ2-5, with D unresolved. CDR3 length: 11 amino acids. V dropped 6 bases and J dropped 4 bases, with 6 bases sitting between them. The germline V gene has CDR1 MNHNS and CDR2 SASEGT. In DNA, the CDR3 is TGTGCCAGCAGCAAGACAGAGACCCAGTACTTC. The encoded protein is CASSKTETQYF.

The rearrangement joins TRBV6-2 or TRBV6-3 to TRBJ2-4, with TRBD2 matching over 7 bases. The trim removed 6 bases at V and 0 bases at J, leaving 5 bases unmatched. Germline lookup yields CDR1 MNHEY and CDR2 SVGEGT. This CDR3 has 15 residues. The CDR3 region is CASSRASGAKNIQYF. As DNA, the CDR3 is TGTGCCAGCAGCCGGGCTAGCGGAGCCAAAAACATTCAGTACTTC.

This clonotype was picked up many times. The genes are TRBV6-2 or TRBV6-3 and TRBJ2-5; no reliable D call. CDR1 MNHEY and CDR2 SVGEGT come from the germline V gene. V was cut by 0 bases and J by 5 bases, with 7 bases left in between. This CDR3 region has 13 residues. CDR3 bases: TGTGCCAGCAGTTACTCTAGTTTGGAGACCCAGTACTTC. This gives the protein CASSYSSLETQYF.

The table lists this clonotype with a few counts. The V call is TRBV6-2 or TRBV6-3, the J call TRBJ2-5; a weak D match, TRBD1 (6 bases). V was pared by 6 bases and J by 5 bases, with 13 bases between. The CDR3 runs to 13 residues. Per the germline V gene, CDR1 is MNHEY and CDR2 is SVGEGT. This CDR3 is CASRGPGVETQYF. CDR3 sequence (DNA): TGTGCCAGCAGAGGGCCAGGGGTGGAGACCCAGTACTTC.

This clonotype was seen ten or more times. The J gene is TRBJ2-1, the V gene TRBV10-3; D possibly corresponds to TRBD2 (5 bases). The CDR3 has 12 amino acids. The V end was cut by 10 bases, the J end by 8 bases, with 15 bases between. CDR1 and CDR2 (germline): ENHRY, SYGVKD. The chain's CDR3 is CATLEVAHEQFF. The CDR3 DNA reads TGTGCCACACTGGAGGTGGCCCATGAGCAGTTCTTC.

In this sample, this clonotype is medium-sized. The chain recombines TRBV6-1 with TRBJ2-6, with D possibly TRBD2 on 5 matching bases. V was pared by 2 bases and J by 4 bases, with 12 bases between. The germline V gene encodes CDR1 MNHNS and CDR2 SASEGT. This CDR3 comprises 16 residues. Written as DNA, the CDR3 is TGTGCCAGCAGTGAATCCCCCCCGGGGGGGGCCAACGTCCTGACTTTC. It is translated as CASSESPPGGANVLTF.

The chain uses TRBV4-1 and TRBJ2-3; 9 bases fit TRBD2. Germline V gives CDR1 MGHRA, CDR2 YSYEKL. The CDR3 is made up of 16 amino acids. V shed 4 bases, J shed 0 bases, and the junction held 5 bases outside the gene matches. The DNA of the CDR3 is TGCGCCAGCAGCCTGCTCACTAGCGGGAGCACAGATACGCAGTATTTT. It yields the protein CASSLLTSGSTDTQYF.

This clonotype was counted many times. The CDR3 loop is CASSRGQGIHKGTQYF. The CDR3 bases are TGTGCCAGCAGCCGGGGGCAGGGGATCCACAAGGGCACCCAGTACTTC. The chain employs TRBV3-1 and TRBJ2-5, with D maybe TRBD1 (6 bases). The CDR3 covers 16 residues. The ends were cut back, 4 bases at V and 8 bases at J, with 23 bases in the middle. The germline V gene has CDR1 LGHDT and CDR2 YNNKEL (reference sequence).

Turning to this clonotype: A clone one base away is much larger, so this may be a read error. The rearrangement links TRBV7-3 to TRBJ2-3, with TRBD2 matching over 7 bases. The trim removed 3 bases at V and 4 bases at J, leaving 7 bases unmatched. This CDR3 has 15 residues. Germline CDR1 SGHTA, CDR2 FQGTGA. The CDR3 DNA reads as TGTGCCAGCAGCTTGGGCGGGGGTACCCCAGATACGCAGTATTTT. Translated: CASSLGGGTPDTQYF.

The chain employs TRBV19 and TRBJ2-7, with TRBD2 identical over 8 bases. The CDR3 is 14 residues long. CDR1 and CDR2 from the germline V gene are LNHDA and SQIVND (reference sequence). V shed 3 bases and J 6 bases; nucleotides not matched to a gene: 7. The chain's CDR3 is CASSIQRESSEQYF. CDR3 DNA sequence: TGTGCCAGTAGTATTCAGCGGGAGTCCAGCGAGCAGTACTTC.

The table lists this clonotype with a few counts. The chain carries TRBV12-3 or TRBV12-4 and TRBJ2-1; possible D gene TRBD1, 6 bases. Trimming cost V 4 bases and J 4 bases, with 17 bases left between them. The CDR3 consists of 16 residues. CDR3 residues: CASSSRTDFLYNEQFF. The CDR3 coding sequence is TGTGCCAGCAGTTCAAGGACAGATTTTTTATACAATGAGCAGTTCTTC.

This sequence joins TRBV6-2 or TRBV6-3 and TRBJ2-3, with TRBD2 matching over 9 bases. With 2 bases clipped from V and 1 base from J, the junction kept 19 bases outside the gene matches. This CDR3 is 21 amino acids long. Germline V gene sequence: CDR1 MNHEY, CDR2 SVGEGT. The DNA for the CDR3 is TGTGCCAGCAGTTACCCCTCCCTACGCGGGAGGGTCAGTGAGGGCACAGATACGCAGTATTTT. This translates into CASSYPSLRGRVSEGTDTQYF.

The sample holds a few counts of this clonotype. The V call is TRBV6-2 or TRBV6-3, the J call TRBJ2-1; maybe TRBD2 (5 bases). The CDR3 totals 10 residues. Trimming stripped 6 bases from V and 15 bases from J, with 12 bases between. Germline values: CDR1 MNHEY, CDR2 SVGEGT. The CDR3 DNA reads TGTGCCAGCAGGGACTCTGGGCGGTTCTTC. Translating it yields CASRDSGRFF.

This clonotype was observed at least ten times. The chain couples TRBV27 to TRBJ2-1, with D perhaps being TRBD1 or TRBD2 (5 bases each). This CDR3 has 15 amino acids. Germline CDR1 MNHEY, CDR2 SMNVEV (reference sequence). Trimming cost V 6 bases and J 0 bases, with 12 bases left between them. The CDR3 DNA is TGTGCCAGCAGCGGGGCCTGGAGCTCCTACAATGAGCAGTTCTTC. Protein sequence: CASSGAWSSYNEQFF.

The rearrangement links TRBV10-2 to TRBJ2-2, with a tentative D call TRBD1 (6 bases). Germline V gene data show CDR1 as WSHSY and CDR2 as SAAADI. The V end lost 8 bases, the J end lost 1 base, and 14 bases lay between the germline ends. The length of the CDR3 is 15 residues. CDR3 amino acids: CASGGHSVNTGELFF. The CDR3 DNA reads TGCGCCAGCGGGGGCCATAGCGTGAACACCGGGGAGCTGTTTTTT.

There are many counts of this clonotype. The gene calls are TRBV11-2 and TRBJ2-4; 8 bases match TRBD2. The V and J ends lost 5 bases and 6 bases, in that order; junction bases with no gene match: 6. This CDR3 has 14 amino acids. CDR1 is SGHAT, CDR2 FQNNGV, per germline. The CDR3 bases are TGTGCCAGCAGCCCGGGGACTAGGCGAAACATTCAGTACTTC. Its protein product is CASSPGTRRNIQYF.

This clonotype has a handful of counts. The chain joins TRBV5-4 to TRBJ2-7; D is perhaps TRBD2 (5 bases). Germline CDR1 is SGHNT and CDR2 is YYREEE (reference sequence). The ends were cut back, 4 bases at V and 0 bases at J, with 11 bases in the middle. The CDR3 is 14 residues long. The CDR3: CASSQDSHSYEQYF. For the CDR3, the DNA is TGTGCCAGCAGCCAGGACTCGCACTCCTACGAGCAGTACTTC.

Many counts were recorded for this clonotype. The chain is built from TRBV11-2 and TRBJ2-2, with unresolved D. Germline CDR1 SGHAT, CDR2 FQNNGV. This CDR3 has 17 amino acids. The ends were cut back, 5 bases at V and 7 bases at J, with 23 bases in the middle. CDR3 protein: CASSLVSLQVSYGELFF. In DNA, the CDR3 is TGTGCCAGCAGCCTAGTTAGTCTCCAAGTTAGCTACGGGGAGCTGTTTTTT.

This clonotype was found many times. The genes are TRBV27 and TRBJ2-4, with D possibly being TRBD2 (5 bases). V was clipped by 5 bases and J by 2 bases, with 19 bases between them. The CDR3 is 17 residues long. Germline assignment: CDR1 MNHEY and CDR2 SMNVEV (reference sequence). For the CDR3, the DNA is TGTGCCAGCAGTCCTCTTTCTAGCCTAACCACCAAAAACATTCAGTACTTC. Translation gives CASSPLSSLTTKNIQYF.

The chain combines TRBV5-1 with TRBJ1-4, with D hard to call. The CDR3 is made up of 16 amino acids. Germline loops: CDR1 SGHRS, CDR2 YFSETQ. The V and J ends lost 4 bases and 5 bases respectively, with 18 bases between them. The CDR3: CASSPPGGRQNEKLFF. CDR3 DNA sequence: TGCGCCAGCAGCCCGCCAGGAGGCAGGCAGAATGAAAAACTGTTTTTT.

This clonotype was counted ten times or more. The rearrangement links TRBV5-5 to TRBJ2-5; weak D call: TRBD1 (6 bases). Germline V gene data show CDR1 as SGHKS and CDR2 as YYEKEE (reference sequence). CDR3 size: 16 residues. The germline V and J ends were trimmed by 5 bases and 0 bases, with 17 bases remaining between them. The CDR3 DNA reads TGTGCCAGCAGACCGGCCGGACAGCTCTACCAAGAGACCCAGTACTTC. Translated: CASRPAGQLYQETQYF.